These 8 T cell receptor beta chains originate from one sample sequenced in a study of cytomegalovirus exposure and HLA in healthy donors. The PCR contained 60 Vbeta and 13 Jbeta primers. The assay was immunoSEQ multiplex PCR, and TCRdb's table has in-frame clones only and misses some. The data hold around 190,000 clones, with 86% observed a single time. Sequenced material: PBMCs. Receptors were obtained from a woman aged 30 to 39 in good health and CMV-seronegative.

This chain joins TRBV5-3 and TRBJ1-2; tentatively, D is TRBD1 (5 bases). TRBV5-3 is an ORF, with its function uncertain. The CDR3 loop spans 15 amino acids. With 4 bases removed from V and 0 bases from J, the gap between germline ends came to 13 bases. CDR3 bases: TGTGCCAGAAGCGTGAGGACAAATACTAACTATGGCTACACCTTC. Protein sequence: CARSVRTNTNYGYTF.

The chain carries TRBV4-2 and TRBJ2-2; 11 bases are a match to TRBD2. This CDR3 has 17 residues. Germline V CDR1 and CDR2: LGHNA, YNFKEQ. V shed 1 base and J 5 bases; nucleotides not matched to a gene: 6. The CDR3 DNA reads as TGTGCCAGCAGCCAAGCCCTAGCGGGGGGCGGGACCGGGGAGCTGTTTTTT. This codes for CASSQALAGGGTGELFF.

The rearrangement uses TRBV19 and TRBJ1-5; maybe TRBD1 (5 bases). CDR1 LNHDA and CDR2 SQIVND come from the germline V gene (reference sequence). CDR3 size: 14 residues. V shed 1 base and J shed 9 bases, with 13 bases lying between them. CDR3 coding DNA: TGTGCCAGTAGTATAGTGTCAGGGCTGCGGCCCCAGCATTTT. Translation: CASSIVSGLRPQHF.

The chain employs TRBV2 and TRBJ1-5, with D uncertain. Germline V gene lookup returns CDR1 SNHLY and CDR2 FYNNEI. The CDR3 is 13 residues long. V lost 6 bases to trimming and J lost 0 bases, with 6 bases between them. The CDR3 coding sequence is TGTGCCAGCAGAAGAGATAGCAATCAGCCCCAGCATTTT. Its translation is CASRRDSNQPQHF.

The genes are TRBV5-1 and TRBJ1-1; D not certain. Germline assignment: CDR1 SGHRS and CDR2 YFSETQ. The CDR3 has 15 residues. V lost 0 bases and J lost 1, with 10 bases in between. Here the CDR3 reads CASSLVVSGNTEAFF. The CDR3 nucleotides read TGCGCCAGCAGCTTGGTCGTCAGTGGGAACACTGAAGCTTTCTTT.

This clone was observed a handful of times. The chain joins TRBV5-1 to TRBJ2-5; 9 bases agree with TRBD2. After removal of 7 bases from V and 2 bases from J, the junction contained 9 bases not matched to a gene. CDR1 is SGHRS, CDR2 YFSETQ, per germline. There are 15 residues in the CDR3. The CDR3 protein is CASGPLGLAQETQYF. The CDR3 DNA sequence: TGCGCCAGCGGTCCTCTTGGACTAGCGCAAGAGACCCAGTACTTC.

J is TRBJ2-5 and V is TRBV2; D not resolved. This CDR3 spans 12 amino acids. Deletions cut 4 bases from V and 7 bases from J, with 10 bases between. Looked up from germline, CDR1 is SNHLY and CDR2 is FYNNEI. This chain's CDR3 is CASSGSGGTQYF. As DNA, the CDR3 is TGTGCCAGCAGTGGCAGTGGCGGGACCCAGTACTTC.

This chain connects TRBV6-1 to TRBJ2-5; D is ambiguous. Germline lookup yields CDR1 MNHNS and CDR2 SASEGT. Trimming cost V 5 bases and J 1 base, with 8 bases left between them. The CDR3 sequence is 13 residues long. The CDR3 coding sequence is TGTGCCAGCAGTAAACAGCTCCAAGAGACCCAGTACTTC. Encoded protein: CASSKQLQETQYF.